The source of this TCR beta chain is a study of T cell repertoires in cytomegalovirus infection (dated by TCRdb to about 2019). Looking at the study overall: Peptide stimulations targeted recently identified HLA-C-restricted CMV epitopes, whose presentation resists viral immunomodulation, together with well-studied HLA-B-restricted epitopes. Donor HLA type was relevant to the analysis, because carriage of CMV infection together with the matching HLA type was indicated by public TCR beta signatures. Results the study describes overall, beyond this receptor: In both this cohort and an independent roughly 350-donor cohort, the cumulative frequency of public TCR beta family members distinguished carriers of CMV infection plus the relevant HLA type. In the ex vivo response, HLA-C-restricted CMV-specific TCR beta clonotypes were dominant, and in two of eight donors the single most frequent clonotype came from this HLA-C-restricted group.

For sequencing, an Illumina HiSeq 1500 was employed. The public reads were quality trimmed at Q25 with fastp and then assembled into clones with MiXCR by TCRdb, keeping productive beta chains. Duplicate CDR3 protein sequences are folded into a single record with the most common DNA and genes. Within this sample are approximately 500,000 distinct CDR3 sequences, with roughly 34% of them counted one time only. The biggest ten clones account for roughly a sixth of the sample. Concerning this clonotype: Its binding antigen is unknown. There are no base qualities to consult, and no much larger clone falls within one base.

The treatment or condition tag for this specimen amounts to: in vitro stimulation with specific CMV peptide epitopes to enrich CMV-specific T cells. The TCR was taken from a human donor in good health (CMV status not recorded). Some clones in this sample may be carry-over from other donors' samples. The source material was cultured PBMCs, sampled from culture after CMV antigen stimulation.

The DNA reads TGTGCCATCAGCGAAGCTAGCGGGGTAGGGACAGATACGCAGTATTTT. It translates to CAISEASGVGTDTQYF. In this chain, TRBV10-3 is recombined with TRBJ2-3; 9 middle bases align to TRBD2. The germline V gene gives CDR1 as ENHRY and CDR2 as SYGVKD. Trimming removed 6 bases from V and 3 bases from J; the gene matches leave 10 bases unexplained. The CDR3 has 16 amino acids, counting the end cysteine and phenylalanine. The DNA shown is the 48-base CDR3, in frame from base 1.